This T cell receptor (beta chain) was found in a study of beta chain features in type 1 diabetes (dated 2018 in TCRdb). Concerning the study at large: No differences in mean age, gender distribution, total cell number or subset yield were found between patients and healthy donors. A total of 85 million to 140 million sorted cells were examined across all samples, and a strong correlation was observed between cell number per subset and RNA yield. The study compared TCRB repertoires of sorted circulating CD4+ T cell subsets between recently diagnosed type 1 diabetes patients and matched healthy donors. Naive and central memory subsets were obtained from all 30 or so donors, but regulatory and stem cell-like memory subsets were isolated from only 8 patients and roughly eight healthy donors. The full study reports these points: Sequencing cDNA rather than genomic DNA could over-represent highly expressing activated cells, although activation and CD3 levels did not differ between groups. Because small numbers of individuals were included in the HLA sub-analyses, any influence of HLA type on TCRB rearrangement was left unresolved. Fewer insertions and more nucleotide deletions at VDJ recombination sites were observed in patients with type 1 diabetes, implying thymic rearrangement abnormalities. A moderate but significant shortening of TCRB CDR3 length was observed in type 1 diabetes patients in all four CD4+ subsets. The naive, central memory and regulatory TCRB repertoires appeared to resemble one another more closely among patients than among healthy donors. Shorter templates might be favored by PCR, yet because patient and control samples were amplified and corrected together, any such skew would affect both groups equally.

All of the isolated RNA was reverse transcribed with the High Capacity cDNA Reverse Transcription Kit, so expressed TCRB transcripts were sequenced. For stem cell-like memory T cell samples, survey-depth immunoSEQ sequencing was used, averaging about 930,000 total reads per sample. Sorted cells were lysed in RLT buffer and RNA was extracted with DNase-treated RNeasy Micro or Mini kits, depending on cell number. To prevent cross-contamination, each cell subset was processed individually, whereas patient and healthy donor samples were processed jointly. The immunoSEQ multiplex PCR was used to amplify TCRB sequences from cDNA, yielding 87-bp fragments that span the CDR3 region. Sequencing of the amplicons was done on the Illumina HiSeq platform. As for how the authors treated the data: PCR bias was computationally corrected using synthetic template baselines, reads within Hamming distance 2 were collapsed, and singletons that could not be merged were discarded. By aligning reads against IMGT, V, D and J genes, CDR3 length, and insertions or deletions at six rearrangement sites were assigned. Within each subset, clonotype counts were normalized to sorted cell number, and only after that were true diversity and Gini coefficients computed with the tcR R package. The overlap coefficient, calculated on TCRB nucleotide sequences, was used to quantify repertoire sharing. TCRdb limited this immuneACCESS table to in-frame rearrangements with V and J called. A share of clones is missing; checked studies link under half to unresolved V genes, and the rest is unexplained. That table is the source of V, J and clone size, and D and trimming were worked out from the DNA. In this sample the table shows under 90,000 clones, approximately 32% of which occur a single time. The ten largest make up roughly 0.45% of the sample.

With regard to this clone: The antigen it recognizes is unknown. Within one base of it there is no much larger clone, and no base qualities were kept.

A single peripheral blood draw of around 120 mL on average was collected from each donor into heparinised tubes. A BD FACSAria II and a panel including CD45RO, CCR7, CD25, CD127, CD95 and CD27 were used to sort naive, central memory, regulatory and stem cell-like memory CD4+ T cells. A purity above 98% was achieved for all sorted populations. PBMCs were isolated immediately by Lymphoprep density gradient centrifugation and stained directly without culture. Samples were stained and sorted in pairs, with one healthy donor and one patient per experiment, so that batch effects were minimized. The sequence derives from a woman between 18 and 29 years old in good health. The sample consisted of stem cell memory CD4+ T cells from blood. The cell subset or site tag for this specimen amounts to: stem cell-like memory CD4+ T cells.

In nucleotides, the sequence is TGTGCCAGCAGCTTTCGCAGGGCTGGGGCCAACGTCCTGACTTTC. Protein translation: CASSFRRAGANVLTF. The chain uses TRBV7-9 and TRBJ2-6; matching of 5 bases hints at TRBD1 as the D gene. Trimming removed 3 bases from V and 2 bases from J, leaving 8 bases between the germline ends. The germline V gene (reference sequence) supplies CDR1 SEHNR and CDR2 FQNEAQ. The CDR3 contains 15 residues, cysteine and phenylalanine counted. Only the CDR3 DNA stays, 45 bases, in frame from base 1.